This T cell receptor beta chain was profiled in a study of shared clonotypes between healthy human individuals. At the level of the study: CD8 memory received one plate per donor, CD8 naive two, CD4 memory three and CD4 naive three.

Terminally differentiated effector memory CD45RA+ cells were left out of the naive CD8 fraction, which was CD45RO-negative and positively selected for CCR7. Original processing methods: There were no quality scores in the junction-only immunoSEQ sequences, so filtering differed. Measured with immunoSEQ multiplex PCR; TCRdb has only the in-frame clones, and not every one. V, J and clone size reflect that table, while D and trimming were determined from the DNA. The sample yields millions of clones, just over 90% seen once. V lost 1 base, J lost 5 bases, and 12 bases lay in between. The CDR3 loop spans 15 amino acids. Germline CDR1 reads SEHNR; CDR2 reads FQNEAQ (reference sequence).

The chain has TRBV7-9 and TRBJ2-4; no clear D gene. This sequence originates from a man younger than 35 in good health. Some clones in this sample may be carry-over from other donors' samples. The specimen sequenced was naive CD8+ T cells from PBMCs. The CDR3 sequence: CASSLDMETQNIQYF. The CDR3, as DNA: TGTGCCAGCAGCTTAGACATGGAGACTCAAAACATTCAGTACTTC.